Below, 14 T cell receptor beta chains from the same sample are listed, as sequenced in a study of beta chain features in type 1 diabetes. Expressed TCRB transcripts were sequenced because the isolated RNA had all been reverse transcribed beforehand. Assay used: immunoSEQ multiplex PCR; TCRdb lists only in-frame clones, some missing. The sample lists 130,000 to 150,000 clones, around 50% occurring once. Sequencing was performed on Tregs from blood. These receptors came from a young man in good health.

There are a few counts of this clone. DNA for the CDR3: TGCGCCAGCAGCTTTGGACAGGGAAACTACGAGCAGTACTTC. Translation gives CASSFGQGNYEQYF. The V call is TRBV5-1, the J call TRBJ2-7; 8 bases map to TRBD1. The CDR3 runs 14 residues. Germline V lookup: CDR1 SGHRS, CDR2 YFSETQ. With 2 bases clipped from V and 3 bases from J, the junction kept 4 bases outside the gene matches.

The V gene is TRBV10-3, the J gene TRBJ1-1; D remains ambiguous. Per the germline V gene, CDR1 is ENHRY and CDR2 is SYGVKD. CDR3 length equals 13 residues. Trimming took off 5 bases at V and 4 bases at J, with 11 bases between the two ends. In DNA form, the CDR3 reads TGTGCCATCAGTTCCCAGGATTTCACTGAAGCTTTCTTT. This sequence encodes CAISSQDFTEAFF.

The chain employs TRBV19 and TRBJ1-2, with TRBD1 identical over 8 bases. Germline CDR1 is LNHDA and CDR2 is SQIVND (reference sequence). The CDR3 is made up of 14 amino acids. The V segment lost 6 bases and the J segment 6 bases; nucleotides outside the gene matches: 9. CDR3 sequence reads: CASSPPGQGNGYTF. Here the CDR3 DNA reads TGTGCCAGTAGCCCGCCAGGACAGGGTAATGGCTACACCTTC.

This clone was seen only a few times. The genes are TRBV6-1 and TRBJ2-3, with 11 bases fitting TRBD2. The CDR3 length is 16 residues. The trim removed 4 bases at V and 5 bases at J, leaving 8 bases unmatched. Germline V gives CDR1 MNHNS, CDR2 SASEGT. CDR3 nucleotide sequence: TGTGCCAGCAGTGTTCGACTAGCGGGAAGGCGAGATACGCAGTATTTT. Translated: CASSVRLAGRRDTQYF.

This clone was observed a few times. The rearrangement links TRBV4-3 to TRBJ2-3; D perhaps matches TRBD2 (6 bases). CDR3 length equals 17 residues. V was clipped by 3 bases and J by 1 base, with 17 bases between them. Germline assignment: CDR1 LGHNA and CDR2 YSLEER. The CDR3 spells CASSQGFGGPGTDTQYF. CDR3 DNA: TGCGCCAGCAGCCAGGGTTTTGGAGGGCCTGGCACAGATACGCAGTATTTT.

In its sample, this clone was seen a few times. The chain uses TRBV5-1 and TRBJ1-1, with D possibly being TRBD1 (6 bases). The CDR3 loop spans 13 amino acids. Trimming pared 2 bases from V and 6 bases from J, leaving 11 bases between. Germline V gene sequence: CDR1 SGHRS, CDR2 YFSETQ. The DNA for the CDR3 is TGCGCCAGCAGCTTACAGGGATGGGCTGAAGCTTTCTTT. It codes for CASSLQGWAEAFF.

Only a few counts were recorded for this clone. J is TRBJ1-5 and V is TRBV28; TRBD1 is a possible D gene (5 bases). Trimming removed 5 bases at V and 2 bases at J, with 16 bases between. Germline CDR1 and CDR2: MDHEN and SYDVKM. This CDR3 spans 16 amino acids. CDR3: CASSPSLGAGNQPQHF. The CDR3 coding sequence is TGTGCCAGCAGTCCCTCTTTAGGGGCGGGCAATCAGCCCCAGCATTTT.

This clone came up a few times. This chain joins TRBV7-2 and TRBJ1-3; no clear D. The germline V and J ends were trimmed by 8 bases and 0 bases, with 11 bases remaining between them. Germline assignment: CDR1 SGHTA and CDR2 FQGNSA. This CDR3 is built from 14 residues. CDR3 in DNA: TGTGCCAGCGAATCGGCAGGCTCTGGAAACACCATATATTTT. Translation: CASESAGSGNTIYF.

The chain employs TRBV30 and TRBJ2-7; D might be TRBD2 (5 bases). CDR1 is GTSNPN, CDR2 SVGIG, per germline (reference sequence). Trimming took off 0 bases at V and 7 bases at J, with 13 bases between the two ends. The CDR3 sequence is 13 residues long. As DNA, the CDR3 is TGTGCCTGGAGTGTAGGACTGGTAGGAGAGCAGTACTTC. Protein: CAWSVGLVGEQYF.

In its sample, this clone was seen a few times. The genes are TRBV4-2 and TRBJ2-1; TRBD2 matches 9 bases. V lost 6 bases and J lost 5; bases outside the gene matches: 5. This CDR3 contains 14 residues. Germline assignment: CDR1 LGHNA and CDR2 YNFKEQ. This CDR3 reads CASSRGRANNEQFF. DNA for the CDR3: TGTGCCAGCAGTCGCGGGAGGGCCAACAATGAGCAGTTCTTC.

The chain joins TRBV5-8 to TRBJ2-5; 9 bases match TRBD1. The J call may be in error: the DNA end matches TRBJ2-7 better. Germline V gene data show CDR1 as SGHTS and CDR2 as YDEGEE. The CDR3 totals 15 residues. The CDR3 region is CASSVRDRDSYEQYF. The CDR3 nucleotides read TGTGCCAGCAGCGTCCGGGACAGGGACTCCTACGAGCAGTACTTC.

The CDR3, as DNA: TGTGCCATCAATTCAGTAGGACAGGGGGCCGAGCAGTACTTC. Protein: CAINSVGQGAEQYF. The rearrangement uses TRBV10-3 and TRBJ2-7; 11 bases are shared with TRBD1. The CDR3 runs to 14 residues. From germline, CDR1 is ENHRY and CDR2 SYGVKD. Trimming removed 7 bases from V and 6 bases from J; junction bases left unmatched: 8.

This chain connects TRBV4-2 to TRBJ2-5, with a weak D call TRBD2 (6 bases). This CDR3 is 15 amino acids long. V was cut by 5 bases and J by 5 bases, with 18 bases left in between. The V gene's germline CDR1 is LGHNA and CDR2 YNFKEQ. The CDR3 DNA reads as TGTGCCAGCAGCTTCCATTCCGGGGGAAGCGAGACCCAGTACTTC. It yields the protein CASSFHSGGSETQYF.

The chain uses TRBV28 and TRBJ2-5, with TRBD2 matching over 7 bases. The end of the DNA is better explained by TRBJ2-7, so the J call may be wrong. This CDR3 contains 14 residues. Germline V gives CDR1 MDHEN, CDR2 SYDVKM. The CDR3, as DNA: TGTGCCAGCAGTTGGGGAGGGAGCTCCTACGAGCAGTACTTC. This encodes CASSWGGSSYEQYF.